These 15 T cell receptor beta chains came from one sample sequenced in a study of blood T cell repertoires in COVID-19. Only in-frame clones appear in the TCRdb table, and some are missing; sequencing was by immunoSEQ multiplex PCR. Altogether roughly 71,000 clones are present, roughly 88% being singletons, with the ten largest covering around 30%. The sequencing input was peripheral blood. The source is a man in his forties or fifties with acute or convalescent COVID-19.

This CDR3 reads CASSLYGANYGYTF. The DNA for the CDR3 is TGTGCCAGCAGCTTATACGGTGCTAACTATGGCTACACCTTC. The chain employs TRBV11-2 and TRBJ1-2; D not certain. In germline, CDR1 is SGHAT, CDR2 FQNNGV. The CDR3 contains 14 residues. Trimming took off 2 bases at V and 0 bases at J, with 7 bases between the two ends. Looking up the rest from reference TRBV11-2 and TRBJ1-2 gives the full variable domain: EAGVAQSPRYKIIEKRQSVAFWCNPISGHATLYWYQQILGQGPKLLIQFQNNGVVDDSQLPKDRFSAERLKGVDSTLKIQPAKLEDSAVYLCASSLYGANYGYTFGSGTRLTVV.

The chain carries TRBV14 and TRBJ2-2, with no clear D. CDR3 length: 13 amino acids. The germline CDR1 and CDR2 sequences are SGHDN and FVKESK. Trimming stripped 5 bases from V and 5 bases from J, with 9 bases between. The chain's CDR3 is CASSKAETGELFF. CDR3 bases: TGTGCCAGCAGCAAAGCCGAGACCGGGGAGCTGTTTTTT.

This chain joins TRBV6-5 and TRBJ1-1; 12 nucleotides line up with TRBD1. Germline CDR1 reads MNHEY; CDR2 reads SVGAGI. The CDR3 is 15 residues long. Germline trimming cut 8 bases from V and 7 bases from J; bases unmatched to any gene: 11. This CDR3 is CASRVQGQGAGEAFF. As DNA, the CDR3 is TGTGCCAGCCGCGTCCAGGGACAGGGGGCTGGTGAAGCTTTCTTT.

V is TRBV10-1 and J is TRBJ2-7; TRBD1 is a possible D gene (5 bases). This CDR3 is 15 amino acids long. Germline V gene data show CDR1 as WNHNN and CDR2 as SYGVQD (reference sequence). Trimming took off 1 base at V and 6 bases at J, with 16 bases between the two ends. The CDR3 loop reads CASSEFATDRVEQYF. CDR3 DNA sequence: TGCGCCAGCAGTGAGTTTGCGACAGATAGGGTCGAGCAGTACTTC.

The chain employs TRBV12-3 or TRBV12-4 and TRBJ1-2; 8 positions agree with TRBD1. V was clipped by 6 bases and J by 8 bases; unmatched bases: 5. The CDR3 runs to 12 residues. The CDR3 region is CASSQGAYGYTF. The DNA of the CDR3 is TGTGCCAGCAGCCAGGGGGCTTACGGCTACACCTTC.

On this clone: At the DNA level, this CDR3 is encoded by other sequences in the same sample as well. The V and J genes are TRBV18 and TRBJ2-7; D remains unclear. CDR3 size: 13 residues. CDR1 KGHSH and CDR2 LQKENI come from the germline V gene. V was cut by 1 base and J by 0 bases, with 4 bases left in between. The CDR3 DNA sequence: TGTGCCAGCTCACCACGGAGCTCCTACGAGCAGTACTTC. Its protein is CASSPRSSYEQYF.

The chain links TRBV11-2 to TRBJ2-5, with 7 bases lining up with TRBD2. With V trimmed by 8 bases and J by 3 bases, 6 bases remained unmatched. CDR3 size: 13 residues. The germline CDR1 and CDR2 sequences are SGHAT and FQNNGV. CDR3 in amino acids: CASRAGLEETQYF. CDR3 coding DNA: TGTGCCAGCCGAGCGGGACTCGAAGAGACCCAGTACTTC.

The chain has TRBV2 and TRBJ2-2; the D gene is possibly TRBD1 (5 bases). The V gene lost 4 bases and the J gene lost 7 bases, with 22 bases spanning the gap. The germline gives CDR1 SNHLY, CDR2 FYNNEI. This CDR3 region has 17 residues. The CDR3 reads CASSGKVKGIIDGELFF. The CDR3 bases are TGTGCCAGCAGTGGAAAGGTGAAGGGGATAATTGACGGGGAGCTGTTTTTT.

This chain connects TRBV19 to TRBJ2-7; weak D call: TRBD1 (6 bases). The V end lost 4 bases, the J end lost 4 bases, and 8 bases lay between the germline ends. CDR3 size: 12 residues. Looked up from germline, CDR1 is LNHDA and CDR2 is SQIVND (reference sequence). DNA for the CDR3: TGTGCCAGTAGTACACAGGGTTACGAGCAGTACTTC. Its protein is CASSTQGYEQYF.

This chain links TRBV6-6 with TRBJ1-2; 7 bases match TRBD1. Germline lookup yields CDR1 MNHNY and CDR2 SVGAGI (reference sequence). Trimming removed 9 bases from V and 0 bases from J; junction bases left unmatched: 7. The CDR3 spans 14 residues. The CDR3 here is CASTGTVANYGYTF. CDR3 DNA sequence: TGTGCCAGTACCGGGACAGTAGCTAACTATGGCTACACCTTC.

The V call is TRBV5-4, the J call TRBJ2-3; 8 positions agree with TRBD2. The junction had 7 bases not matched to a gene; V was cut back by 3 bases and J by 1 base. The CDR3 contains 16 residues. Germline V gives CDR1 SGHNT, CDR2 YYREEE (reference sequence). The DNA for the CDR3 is TGTGCCAGCAGCTCTGGAGGTAGCGGGGGCACAGATACGCAGTATTTT. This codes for CASSSGGSGGTDTQYF.

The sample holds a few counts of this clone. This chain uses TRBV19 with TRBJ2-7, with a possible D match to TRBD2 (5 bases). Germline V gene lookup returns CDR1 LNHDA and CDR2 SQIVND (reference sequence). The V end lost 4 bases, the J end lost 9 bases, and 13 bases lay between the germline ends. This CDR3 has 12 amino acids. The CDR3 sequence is CASSTDWTRQYF. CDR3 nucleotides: TGTGCCAGTAGTACGGACTGGACTCGGCAGTACTTC.

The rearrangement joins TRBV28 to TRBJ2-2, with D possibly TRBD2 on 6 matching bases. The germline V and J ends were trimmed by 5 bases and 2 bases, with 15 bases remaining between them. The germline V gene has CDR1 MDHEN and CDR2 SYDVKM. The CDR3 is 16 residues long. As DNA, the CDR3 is TGTGCCAGCAGTGGAACGGGGGACGAAAACACCGGGGAGCTGTTTTTT. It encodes CASSGTGDENTGELFF. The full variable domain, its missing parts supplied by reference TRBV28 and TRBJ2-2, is DVKVTQSSRYLVKRTGEKVFLECVQDMDHENMFWYRQDPGLGLRLIYFSYDVKMKEKGDIPEGYSVSREKKERFSLILESASTNQTSMYLCASSGTGDENTGELFFGEGSRLTVL.

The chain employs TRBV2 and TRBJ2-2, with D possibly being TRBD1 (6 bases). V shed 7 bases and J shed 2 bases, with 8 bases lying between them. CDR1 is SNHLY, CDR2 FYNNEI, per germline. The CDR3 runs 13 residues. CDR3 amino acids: CASKGDNTGELFF. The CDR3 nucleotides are TGTGCCAGCAAGGGGGATAACACCGGGGAGCTGTTTTTT.

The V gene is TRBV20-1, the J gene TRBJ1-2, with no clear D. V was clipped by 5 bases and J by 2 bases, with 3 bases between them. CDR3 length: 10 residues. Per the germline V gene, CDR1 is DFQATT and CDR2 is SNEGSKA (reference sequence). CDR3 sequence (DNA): TGCAGTGCTGAGAACTATGGCTACACCTTC. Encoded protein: CSAENYGYTF.